The rows below give T cell receptor beta chains drawn from one sample of a study of T cells in Graves' hyperthyroidism and ophthalmopathy. One entry per CDR3 protein, called by TCRdb with MiXCR from the multiplex PCR reads. The data contain about 560,000 distinct CDR3 sequences, approximately 15% of them singletons. The sample was blood. These receptors were taken from a woman in her thirties with Graves' hyperthyroidism. CDR3s include the opening cysteine and the closing phenylalanine or tryptophan. A D gene is named only where the DNA matches it firmly. Clone size is not always given. Where it is, it says once, few, many or a class for expanded clones.

D gene: .
clone size: many
J gene: TRBJ2-7
V gene: TRBV5-5
CDR3 DNA: TGTGCCAGCAGGTCCTTTGGGACTTCCTACGAGCAGTACTTC
CDR3 protein: CASRSFGTSYEQYF

D gene: .
clone size: many
J gene: TRBJ2-1
V gene: TRBV20-1
CDR3 DNA: TGCAGTGCTAGAGATACGAGGGGAATCTACAATGAGCAGTTCTTC
CDR3 protein: CSARDTRGIYNEQFF

D gene: TRBD1
clone size: many
J gene: TRBJ1-5
V gene: TRBV4-1
CDR3 DNA: TGCGCCAGCAGCTTCCGACAGGGTCTCAATCAGCCCCAGCATTTT
CDR3 protein: CASSFRQGLNQPQHF

D gene: .
clone size: few
J gene: TRBJ2-4
V gene: TRBV11-2
CDR3 DNA: TGTGCCAGCAGTCTTAAAGCTCGTGGGGGACTAGCCAAAAACATTCAGTACTTC
CDR3 protein: CASSLKARGGLAKNIQYF

D gene: TRBD2
clone size: few
J gene: TRBJ2-1
V gene: TRBV7-6
CDR3 DNA: TGTGCCAGCAGCTCCTCTTCTAGCGGATACAATGAGCAGTTCTTC
CDR3 protein: CASSSSSSGYNEQFF

D gene: .
clone size: many
J gene: TRBJ1-1
V gene: TRBV3-1
CDR3 DNA: TGTGCCAGCAGTTGGGACAAAAAGGATGAAGCTTTCTTT
CDR3 protein: CASSWDKKDEAFF

D gene: TRBD1
clone size: many
J gene: TRBJ2-7
V gene: TRBV7-2
CDR3 DNA: TGTGCCAGCAGCACCCGACAGGGGCTTAGTGACGAGCAGTACTTC
CDR3 protein: CASSTRQGLSDEQYF

D gene: .
clone size: many
J gene: TRBJ1-1
V gene: TRBV3-1
CDR3 DNA: TGTGCCAGCAGCCAAGTAATGGGCGGGAACACTGAAGCTTTCTTT
CDR3 protein: CASSQVMGGNTEAFF

D gene: .
clone size: many
J gene: TRBJ2-3
V gene: TRBV18
CDR3 DNA: TGTGCCAGCTCACCACCGGTTACAGGAAGCACAGATACGCAGTATTTT
CDR3 protein: CASSPPVTGSTDTQYF

D gene: .
clone size: few
J gene: TRBJ1-3
V gene: TRBV28
CDR3 DNA: TGTGCCAGCAGATCTCCCGGGGTAGTTGGAAACACCATATATTTT
CDR3 protein: CASRSPGVVGNTIYF

D gene: .
clone size: few
J gene: TRBJ2-7
V gene: TRBV5-6
CDR3 DNA: TGTGCCAGCAGCGCGGGACCAGCAAGCTCCTACGAGCAGTACTTC
CDR3 protein: CASSAGPASSYEQYF

D gene: .
clone size: many
J gene: TRBJ1-1
V gene: TRBV12-3/TRBV12-4
CDR3 DNA: TGTGCCAGCAGTGGGAGACAGAACACTGAAGCTTTCTTT
CDR3 protein: CASSGRQNTEAFF

D gene: TRBD2
clone size: many
J gene: TRBJ2-1
V gene: TRBV7-2
CDR3 DNA: TGTGCCAGCAGCTTAGAGCTAGCGGCCTACAATGAGCAGTTCTTC
CDR3 protein: CASSLELAAYNEQFF

D gene: .
clone size: many
J gene: TRBJ2-1
V gene: TRBV7-2
CDR3 DNA: TGTGCCAGCAGCTTAGTGTGGGGGACCACAAACAATGAGCAGTTCTTC
CDR3 protein: CASSLVWGTTNNEQFF

D gene: .
clone size: few
J gene: TRBJ1-2
V gene: TRBV11-2
CDR3 DNA: TGTGCCAGCAGCTTAGGTCGAGGGATTGACACCTTC
CDR3 protein: CASSLGRGIDTF

D gene: .
clone size: few
J gene: TRBJ1-4
V gene: TRBV7-6
CDR3 DNA: TGTGCCAGCAGCTTAGCGTCCCCAGGGCTTGGAGAAAAACTGTTTTTT
CDR3 protein: CASSLASPGLGEKLFF

D gene: TRBD1
clone size: many
J gene: TRBJ2-3
V gene: TRBV15
CDR3 DNA: TGTGCCACCAGCAGAGATCCAGGGGGCGATTCGATGGGTACGCAGTATTTT
CDR3 protein: CATSRDPGGDSMGTQYF

D gene: .
clone size: many
J gene: TRBJ2-1
V gene: TRBV12-5
CDR3 DNA: TGTGCTAGTGGTTTAGGGGACGGCTACAATGAGCAGTTCTTC
CDR3 protein: CASGLGDGYNEQFF

D gene: .
clone size: .
J gene: TRBJ2-6
V gene: TRBV7-2
CDR3 DNA: TGTGCCAGCAGCTTACGAATTGGGGGCTCTGGGGCCAACGTCCTGACTTTC
CDR3 protein: CASSLRIGGSGANVLTF

D gene: TRBD1
clone size: many
J gene: TRBJ2-5
V gene: TRBV7-8
CDR3 DNA: TGTGCCAGCAGGGACAGGCAAGAGACCCAGTACTTC
CDR3 protein: CASRDRQETQYF

D gene: TRBD2
clone size: many
J gene: TRBJ2-7
V gene: TRBV5-8
CDR3 DNA: TGTGCCAGCAGCAAGGGACTAGCGGACTACGAGCAGTACTTC
CDR3 protein: CASSKGLADYEQYF

D gene: .
clone size: many
J gene: TRBJ1-1
V gene: TRBV12-3/TRBV12-4
CDR3 DNA: TGTGCCAGCTGGGACTCGAACACTGAAGCTTTCTTT
CDR3 protein: CASWDSNTEAFF

D gene: TRBD1
clone size: .
J gene: TRBJ1-1
V gene: TRBV19
CDR3 DNA: TGTGCCAGTAGTATAGAGGGGACAGGGGACACTGAAGCTTTCTTT
CDR3 protein: CASSIEGTGDTEAFF

D gene: .
clone size: .
J gene: TRBJ2-7
V gene: TRBV27
CDR3 DNA: TGTGCCAGCAGTTTGGGTTCCGGGGTCCAGCAGTACTTC
CDR3 protein: CASSLGSGVQQYF